The 7 T cell receptor beta chains listed next were all sequenced from one sample in a study of post-analysis software for immune sequencing data. Whole-study findings and limits: Comparison of patients with controls showed a handful of TRBV segments more frequent in patients, TRBV5-6, TRBV5-1 and TRBV20-1 among them.

These receptors' targets are unknown. Unique molecular identifiers were built into the TCR beta cDNA libraries. In TCRdb, the PCR reads were re-called with MiXCR into one record per CDR3 protein. The sample consists of 750,000 to 950,000 distinct CDR3 sequences, roughly 58% of them appearing once. Sequenced: blood. Receptors originate from a girl aged 10 to 17 with multiple sclerosis.

This chain links TRBV5-1 with TRBJ2-5; D may be TRBD2 (5 bases). CDR3 length: 13 residues. Germline V lookup: CDR1 SGHRS, CDR2 YFSETQ. V lost 4 bases to trimming and J lost 3 bases, with 10 bases between them. In DNA form, the CDR3 reads TGCGCCAGCAGCCTATGGACTGAAGAGACCCAGTACTTC. Protein product: CASSLWTEETQYF.

This clonotype appeared a few times. This chain joins TRBV4-1 and TRBJ1-5, with D uncertain. Germline V gene data show CDR1 as MGHRA and CDR2 as YSYEKL. The CDR3 consists of 18 residues. V shed 0 bases and J shed 1 base, with 16 bases lying between them. The CDR3 region is CASSQDWAGQGSNQPQHF. The CDR3 coding sequence is TGCGCCAGCAGCCAAGATTGGGCAGGCCAAGGGAGCAATCAGCCCCAGCATTTT.

This chain connects TRBV27 to TRBJ2-6; TRBD1 aligns across 9 bases. The CDR3 contains 17 residues. CDR1 MNHEY and CDR2 SMNVEV come from the germline V gene (reference sequence). The V gene end was trimmed by 1 base and the J gene end by 1 base; junction bases not matched to a gene: 2. This chain's CDR3 is CASSLLQGASGANVLTF. The CDR3 coding sequence is TGTGCCAGCAGTTTATTACAGGGGGCGTCTGGGGCCAACGTCCTGACTTTC. The full variable domain, in which reference TRBV27 and TRBJ2-6 provide the parts outside the CDR3, is EAQVTQNPRYLITVTGKKLTVTCSQNMNHEYMSWYRQDPGLGLRQIYYSMNVEVTDKGDVPEGYKVSRKEKRNFPLILESPSPNQTSLYFCASSLLQGASGANVLTFGAGSRLTVL.

The rearrangement joins TRBV12-3 or TRBV12-4 to TRBJ1-1, with D possibly being TRBD1 (5 bases). CDR3 length: 14 residues. The V and J ends lost 6 bases and 0 bases respectively, with 11 bases between them. Here the CDR3 DNA reads TGTGCCAGCAGGGAGGGACGGATGAACACTGAAGCTTTCTTT. Residues: CASREGRMNTEAFF.

The V call is TRBV5-1, the J call TRBJ2-2; D remains ambiguous. Per germline, CDR1 SGHRS and CDR2 YFSETQ. V was cut by 1 base and J by 0 bases, with 7 bases left in between. The CDR3 is 15 residues long. For the CDR3, the DNA is TGCGCCAGCAGCTTGAAGGCAACGAACACCGGGGAGCTGTTTTTT. Residues: CASSLKATNTGELFF.

This clonotype showed up just a few times. The rearrangement joins TRBV5-1 to TRBJ2-3, with TRBD1 matching over 8 bases. The CDR3 is made up of 16 amino acids. Germline lookup yields CDR1 SGHRS and CDR2 YFSETQ. J gave up 1 base and V 4 bases, and 8 bases lay outside the gene matches. The CDR3 loop is CASSPPTGAGTDTQYF. CDR3 DNA sequence: TGCGCCAGCAGCCCACCGACAGGGGCCGGCACAGATACGCAGTATTTT. The whole variable domain, filled in from reference TRBV5-1 and TRBJ2-3, reads KAGVTQTPRYLIKTRGQQVTLSCSPISGHRSVSWYQQTPGQGLQFLFEYFSETQRNKGNFPGRFSGRQFSNSRSEMNVSTLELGDSALYLCASSPPTGAGTDTQYFGPGTRLTVL.

The chain employs TRBV18 and TRBJ2-3; 7 positions match TRBD1. This CDR3 region has 15 residues. The V gene end was trimmed by 6 bases and the J gene end by 2 bases; junction bases not matched to a gene: 8. Germline V gene lookup returns CDR1 KGHSH and CDR2 LQKENI. CDR3 amino acids: CASSRNRGSTDTQYF. For the CDR3, the DNA is TGTGCCAGCTCCCGAAACAGGGGATCCACAGATACGCAGTATTTT.